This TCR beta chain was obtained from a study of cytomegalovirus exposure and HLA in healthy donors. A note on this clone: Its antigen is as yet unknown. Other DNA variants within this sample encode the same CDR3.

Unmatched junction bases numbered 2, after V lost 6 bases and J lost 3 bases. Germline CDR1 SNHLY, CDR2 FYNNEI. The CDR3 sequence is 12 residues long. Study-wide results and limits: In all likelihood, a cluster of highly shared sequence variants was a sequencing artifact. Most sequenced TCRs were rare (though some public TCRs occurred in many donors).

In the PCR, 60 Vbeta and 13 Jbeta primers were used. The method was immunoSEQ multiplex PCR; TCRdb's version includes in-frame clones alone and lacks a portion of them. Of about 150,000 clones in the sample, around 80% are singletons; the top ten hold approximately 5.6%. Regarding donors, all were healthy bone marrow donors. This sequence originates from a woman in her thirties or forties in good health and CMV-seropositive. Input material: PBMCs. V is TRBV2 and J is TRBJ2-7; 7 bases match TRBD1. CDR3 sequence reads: CASSRQGYEQYF. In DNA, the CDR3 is TGTGCCAGCAGCAGACAGGGCTACGAGCAGTACTTC.